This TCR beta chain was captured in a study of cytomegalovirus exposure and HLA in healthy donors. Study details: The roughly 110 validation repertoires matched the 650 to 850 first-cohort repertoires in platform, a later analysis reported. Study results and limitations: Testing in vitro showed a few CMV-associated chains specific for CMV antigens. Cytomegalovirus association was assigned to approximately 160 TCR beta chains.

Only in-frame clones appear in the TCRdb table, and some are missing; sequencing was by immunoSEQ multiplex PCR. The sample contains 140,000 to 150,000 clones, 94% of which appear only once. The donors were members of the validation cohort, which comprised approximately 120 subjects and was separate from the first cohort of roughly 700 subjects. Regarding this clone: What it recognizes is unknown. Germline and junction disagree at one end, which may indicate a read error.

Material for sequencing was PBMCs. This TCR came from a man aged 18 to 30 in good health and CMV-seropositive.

The CDR3 is CASSSPGQGGIF. The CDR3 DNA reads as TGTGCCAGCAGTTCACCGGGACAGGGCGGAATCTTC. The V and J genes are TRBV27 and TRBJ2-1; 9 nucleotides align to TRBD1. The CDR3 runs 12 residues. Germline loops: CDR1 MNHEY, CDR2 SMNVEV (reference sequence).